This T cell receptor beta chain was obtained from a study of blood T cell repertoires in COVID-19. Trimming took off 0 bases at V and 7 bases at J, with 16 bases between the two ends. The germline V gene encodes CDR1 GTSNPN and CDR2 SVGIG (reference sequence). The CDR3 loop spans 15 amino acids. The method was immunoSEQ multiplex PCR; TCRdb's version includes in-frame clones alone and lacks a portion of them. Counted here are 350,000 to 550,000 clones, around nine tenths occurring once; the ten biggest clones make up around 4.4%. The chain has TRBV30 and TRBJ2-1; D may be TRBD2 (5 bases). The sequence was obtained from a woman in her thirties with acute or convalescent COVID-19. Sequenced input: peripheral blood. The CDR3 sequence: CAWSVRLAVVNEQFF. In DNA form, the CDR3 reads TGTGCCTGGAGTGTTAGGCTAGCCGTGGTAAATGAGCAGTTCTTC.